This T cell receptor (beta chain) was found in a study of human T cells and chemical hapten exposure. Study as a whole: A patient group, mainly female, showed alopecia areata, totalis or universalis.

The CDR3 covers 12 residues. Germline lookup yields CDR1 MGHRA and CDR2 YSYEKL. Trimming shortened V by 5 bases and J by 9 bases, and 11 bases separated the two germline ends. Time point defined: patch test 2, 6 weeks after DPC sensitization. Treatment in this sample: therapeutic diphenylcyclopropenone sensitization with weekly scalp DPC. From whole blood left unfractionated, total RNA was extracted. Study-wide results and limits: Unchanged with DPC sensitization were TCRs above 1 in 1000 frequency.

This clonotype was counted a few times. What it recognizes is unknown. TCRdb redid the calling of the RACE reads with MiXCR, one entry per CDR3 protein. The table shows over 65,000 distinct CDR3 sequences, with roughly 10% occurring only once. Sequenced here: whole blood, sampled in connection with sensitization to the hapten diphenylcyclopropenone (DPC). This chain uses TRBV4-1 with TRBJ2-1; D perhaps matches TRBD1 (6 bases). The sequence came from a man aged 18 to 35 with alopecia areata. Some clones in this sample may be carry-over from other donors' samples. The CDR3 is CASSALDSEQFF. As DNA, the CDR3 is TGCGCCAGCAGCGCTCTGGACAGTGAGCAGTTCTTC.